What follows are 12 T cell receptor beta chains derived from one specimen sequenced in a study of T cells expressing NK-cell markers. TCRdb reprocessed the 5' RACE reads and keeps a single row for each CDR3 protein, giving no DNA. The sample features about 160,000 distinct CDR3 sequences, with about 18% in its top ten. The sample consisted of blood T cells: a sorted CD56 or NKG2C T cell subset, CD4+ or CD8+ T cells, or bulk PBMC T cells (not recorded which). Every receptor here comes from a woman aged 18 to 75 in good health.

The chain uses TRBV5-1 and TRBJ2-3; TCRdb indicates TRBD2, and absent DNA this call remains unverified. In germline, CDR1 is SGHRS, CDR2 YFSETQ. The CDR3 length is 15 residues. CDR3 protein: CASSDTSGSVDTQYF. Drawing the rest from reference TRBV5-1 and TRBJ2-3, the complete variable domain is KAGVTQTPRYLIKTRGQQVTLSCSPISGHRSVSWYQQTPGQGLQFLFEYFSETQRNKGNFPGRFSGRQFSNSRSEMNVSTLELGDSALYLCASSDTSGSVDTQYFGPGTRLTVL.

The chain recombines TRBV3-1 with TRBJ2-7; as DNA is missing, the TRBD1 call by TCRdb cannot be tested. CDR1 and CDR2 (germline): LGHDT, YNNKEL (reference sequence). The CDR3 has 12 amino acids. The chain's CDR3 is CASSPRGGDQYF.

This CDR3 is CASSQGIAGNTGELFF. The chain carries TRBV3-1 and TRBJ2-2; TCRdb reports TRBD2, a call that lacks DNA to check it against. This CDR3 has 16 residues. Germline V gives CDR1 LGHDT, CDR2 YNNKEL (reference sequence).

Here the CDR3 reads CASSLIAGPAFF. The chain couples TRBV7-2 to TRBJ1-1. This CDR3 contains 12 residues. CDR1 is SGHTA, CDR2 FQGNSA, per germline.

J is TRBJ2-5 and V is TRBV5-1; with no DNA, the TCRdb D assignment of TRBD1 cannot be verified. CDR1 is SGHRS and CDR2 is YFSETQ in the germline V gene. This CDR3 is 12 amino acids long. The CDR3 sequence is CASSPGRRTQYF.

V usage is TRBV5-4 and J usage is TRBJ1-1; absent DNA, TCRdb's TRBD1 call cannot be checked. The germline gives CDR1 SGHNT, CDR2 YYREEE (reference sequence). The length of the CDR3 is 14 residues. Here the CDR3 reads CASSGTGEDTEAFF.

This rearrangement joins TRBV12-3 or TRBV12-4 to TRBJ2-3; TCRdb's D call of TRBD2 is untestable without DNA. The CDR3 contains 15 residues. The CDR3 sequence: CASSPPASTTDTQYF.

The chain carries TRBV28 and TRBJ1-1. Germline CDR1 and CDR2: MDHEN and SYDVKM. This CDR3 has 13 residues. This CDR3 reads CASLGGGDTEAFF.

The chain recombines TRBV29-1 with TRBJ1-2; TCRdb indicates TRBD1, and absent DNA this call remains unverified. Per the germline V gene, CDR1 is SQVTM and CDR2 is ANQGSEA. The CDR3 is 13 amino acids. The CDR3 reads CSASGTGAYGYTF.

The gene calls are TRBV7-9 and TRBJ2-7; TCRdb's D call of TRBD1 is untestable without DNA. The length of the CDR3 is 17 residues. CDR1 is SEHNR, CDR2 FQNEAQ, per germline (reference sequence). CDR3 amino acids: CASSLGRGRRSTYEQYF.

The V gene is TRBV2, the J gene TRBJ2-2; without DNA, the TCRdb call of TRBD2 cannot be checked. This CDR3 is built from 15 residues. The germline CDR1 and CDR2 sequences are SNHLY and FYNNEI. CDR3 residues: CASSWEARVTGELFF. The entire variable domain, with the rest obtained from reference TRBV2 and TRBJ2-2, is as follows: EPEVTQTPSHQVTQMGQEVILRCVPISNHLYFYWYRQILGQKVEFLVSFYNNEISEKSEIFDDQFSVERPDGSNFTLKIRSTKLEDSAMYFCASSWEARVTGELFFGEGSRLTVL.

This sequence joins TRBV7-3 and TRBJ2-4; checking the TCRdb D call of TRBD1 is not possible without DNA. This CDR3 is 15 amino acids long. CDR1 is SGHTA, CDR2 FQGTGA, per germline. This chain's CDR3 is CASSLSPGAGNIQYF.